This passage covers 11 T cell receptor beta chains from one sample sequenced in a study of cytomegalovirus exposure and HLA in healthy donors (dated by TCRdb to about 2017). The method behind the library was the immunoSEQ multiplex PCR assay. A mixture of 60 forward primers for TCR Vbeta segments and 13 reverse primers for TCR Jbeta segments was used in the multiplex PCR. TCRdb retrieved this table from immuneACCESS and kept in-frame rearrangements only. Not all clones are present; in checked studies, unresolved V genes account for under half, and no reason is known for the remainder. Across this sample there are 120,000 or so clones, with about four fifths seen only once. Jointly, the top ten make up 10% to 12% of the sample. The sequencing input was PBMCs. The source of these receptors is a male donor in good health and CMV-seropositive.

The V and J genes are TRBV9 and TRBJ2-2; TRBD2 agrees at 11 bases. The germline V gene encodes CDR1 SGDLS and CDR2 YYNGEE. CDR3 length: 17 amino acids. The V gene end was trimmed by 2 bases and the J gene end by 1 base; junction bases not matched to a gene: 4. CDR3 bases: TGTGCCAGCAGCGTTCTAGCGGGAGGATGGAACACCGGGGAGCTGTTTTTT. Translating it yields CASSVLAGGWNTGELFF.

As for this clone: The same CDR3 can be traced to other DNA sequences in this sample. The V call is TRBV9, the J call TRBJ2-7, with 7 nucleotides matching TRBD2. J lost 0 bases, V lost 0 bases, and 3 bases had no gene match. CDR3 length: 15 amino acids. Germline assignment: CDR1 SGDLS and CDR2 YYNGEE. The CDR3 nucleotides read TGTGCCAGCAGCGTAGCTCCGGGAGGCTCCTACGAGCAGTACTTC. Its protein product is CASSVAPGGSYEQYF.

This clone occurred once. V is TRBV5-6 and J is TRBJ1-1; D is ambiguous. CDR3 length equals 13 residues. Germline-derived CDR1 and CDR2 are SGHDT and YYEEEE. Trimming took off 0 bases at V and 6 bases at J, with 9 bases between the two ends. The CDR3 is CASSLGGVAEAFF. CDR3 nucleotides: TGTGCCAGCAGCTTGGGGGGAGTCGCTGAAGCTTTCTTT. Supplemented by reference TRBV5-6 and TRBJ1-1, the full variable domain reads DAGVTQSPTHLIKTRGQQVTLRCSPKSGHDTVSWYQQALGQGPQFIFQYYEEEERQRGNFPDRFSGHQFPNYSSELNVNALLLGDSALYLCASSLGGVAEAFFGQGTRLTVV.

The chain links TRBV5-6 to TRBJ1-6, with no clear D. Deletions cut 5 bases from V and 0 bases from J, with 9 bases between. CDR1 is SGHDT and CDR2 is YYEEEE in the germline V gene. This CDR3 is 15 amino acids long. CDR3 coding DNA: TGTGCCAGCAGGCCGGGGAGCTCCTATAATTCACCCCTCCACTTT. Its translation is CASRPGSSYNSPLHF.

This clone was found once. This sequence joins TRBV15 and TRBJ1-3, with TRBD1 as a possible D gene (6 bases). CDR1 and CDR2 from the germline V gene are LNHNV and YYDKDF (reference sequence). Trimming shortened V by 0 bases and J by 2 bases, and 11 bases separated the two germline ends. CDR3 size: 16 residues. For the CDR3, the DNA is TGTGCCACCAGCAGAGATAGGGGGTCGGCTGGAAACACCATATATTTT. This gives the protein CATSRDRGSAGNTIYF.

The J gene is TRBJ2-1, the V gene TRBV9, with a weak D call TRBD2 (7 bases). This CDR3 has 15 amino acids. In germline, CDR1 is SGDLS, CDR2 YYNGEE. Trimming cost V 0 bases and J 9 bases, with 16 bases left between them. CDR3 sequence: CASSVGGGAAGEQFF. CDR3 bases: TGTGCCAGCAGCGTAGGAGGGGGGGCGGCCGGTGAGCAGTTCTTC.

The V call is TRBV7-2, the J call TRBJ2-3, with 8 bases that match TRBD2. This CDR3 region has 18 residues. V trimming: 1 base; J trimming: 3 bases; junction bases outside the gene matches: 12. CDR1 is SGHTA and CDR2 is FQGNSA in the germline V gene. CDR3 coding DNA: TGTGCCAGCAGCTTAGTGAGCCTAGCGGGCGGGGCTACAGATACGCAGTATTTT. This codes for CASSLVSLAGGATDTQYF.

A single count supports this clone. V and J are TRBV19 and TRBJ1-5, with D perhaps matching TRBD1 (6 bases). The V end was cut by 2 bases, the J end by 11 bases, with 13 bases between. The CDR3 is 13 residues long. CDR1 is LNHDA and CDR2 is SQIVND in the germline V gene (reference sequence). The CDR3 spells CASSIRGGESQHF. The CDR3 region has the DNA TGTGCCAGTAGTATAAGGGGGGGCGAGTCCCAGCATTTT.

The chain carries TRBV5-1 and TRBJ2-7, with 7 bases that match TRBD2. The CDR3 is made up of 15 amino acids. CDR1 and CDR2 (germline): SGHRS, YFSETQ. V shed 4 bases, J shed 6 bases, and the junction held 13 bases outside the gene matches. The CDR3 coding sequence is TGCGCCAGCAGCCCTGAGGGAGGGCTGTACACCGAGCAGTACTTC. Its protein product is CASSPEGGLYTEQYF.

CDR3 coding DNA: TGTGCCAGCCGACCGGGACTAGCGGGAGTTGTGGGATCCTACGAGCAGTACTTC. This gives the protein CASRPGLAGVVGSYEQYF. The rearrangement uses TRBV5-4 and TRBJ2-7; 14 positions agree with TRBD2. V lost 7 bases, J lost 1 base, and 13 bases stayed unmatched. The germline V gene has CDR1 SGHNT and CDR2 YYREEE (reference sequence). The CDR3 is 18 amino acids.

The rearrangement links TRBV7-2 to TRBJ1-4; TRBD1 is a possible D gene (6 bases). V dropped 5 bases and J dropped 8 bases, with 21 bases sitting between them. Germline lookup yields CDR1 SGHTA and CDR2 FQGNSA. The CDR3 is 16 residues long. CDR3 sequence (DNA): TGTGCCAGCAGCCGAAATGGCAGGGGATCGGAGGAAAAACTGTTTTTT. It codes for CASSRNGRGSEEKLFF.